This T cell receptor beta chain was identified in a study of cytomegalovirus exposure and HLA in healthy donors. Notes on the study in general: Indistinguishable V segments, including TRBV6-2 and TRBV6-3, were excluded.

Details on this clone: Its antigen is unidentified.

PCR involved 60 Vbeta and 13 Jbeta primers. In the original processing: An analysis that came later counted approximately 76 million unique TCR beta chains, approximately 10 million shared. Some clones are missing from TCRdb's copy, which holds only in-frame ones; the method was immunoSEQ multiplex PCR. V and J calls and clone size are those listed in that table; D and trimming were worked out from the DNA. The profile covers fewer than 200,000 clones, with about 80% appearing a single time and 2% to 2.5% taken by the ten largest. Healthy bone marrow donors made up the cohort. The CDR3 has 18 amino acids. The germline V and J ends were trimmed by 6 bases and 0 bases, with 24 bases remaining between them. CDR1 and CDR2 from the germline V gene are MDHEN and SYDVKM.

This clonotype originated in a woman aged 25 to 39 in good health and CMV-seronegative. This chain joins TRBV28 and TRBJ2-7, with D maybe TRBD2 (6 bases). The specimen was PBMCs. In nucleotides, the CDR3 is TGTGCCAGCAGACTAAATAGTGCCGGGACTTATCTCTCCTACGAGCAGTACTTC. Amino acid sequence: CASRLNSAGTYLSYEQYF.